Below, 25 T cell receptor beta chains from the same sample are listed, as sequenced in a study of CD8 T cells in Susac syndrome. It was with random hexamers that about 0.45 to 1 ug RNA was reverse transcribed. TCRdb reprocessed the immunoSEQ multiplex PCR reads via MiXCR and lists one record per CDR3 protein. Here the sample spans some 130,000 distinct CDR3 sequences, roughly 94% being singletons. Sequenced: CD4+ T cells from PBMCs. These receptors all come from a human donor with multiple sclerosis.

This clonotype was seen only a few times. Here the CDR3 DNA reads TGCGCCAGCAGCTCCGGGACAGGGGGCACAGATACGCAGTATTTT. Residues: CASSSGTGGTDTQYF. This chain links TRBV5-1 with TRBJ2-3; 10 nucleotides match TRBD1. The V gene end was trimmed by 3 bases and the J gene end by 1 base; junction bases not matched to a gene: 2. Germline CDR1 and CDR2: SGHRS and YFSETQ. This CDR3 has 15 amino acids.

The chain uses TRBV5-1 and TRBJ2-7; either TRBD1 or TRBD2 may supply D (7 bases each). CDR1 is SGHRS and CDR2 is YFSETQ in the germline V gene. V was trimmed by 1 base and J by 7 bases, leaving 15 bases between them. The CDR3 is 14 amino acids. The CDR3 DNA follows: TGCGCCAGCAGCTTGACGACAGGGCGGGGGGAGCAGTACTTC. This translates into CASSLTTGRGEQYF.

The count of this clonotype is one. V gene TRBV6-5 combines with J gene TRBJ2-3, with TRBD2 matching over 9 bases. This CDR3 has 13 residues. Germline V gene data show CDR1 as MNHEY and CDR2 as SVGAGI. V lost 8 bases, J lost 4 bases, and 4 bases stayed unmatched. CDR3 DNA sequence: TGTGCCAGCGTCCAGCGGGGGGCAGATACGCAGTATTTT. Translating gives CASVQRGADTQYF.

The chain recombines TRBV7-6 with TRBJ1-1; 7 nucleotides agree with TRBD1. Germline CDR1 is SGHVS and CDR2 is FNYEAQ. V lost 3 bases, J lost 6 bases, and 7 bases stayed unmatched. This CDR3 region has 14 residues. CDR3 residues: CASSLRQGWAEAFF. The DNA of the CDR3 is TGTGCCAGCAGCTTGCGACAGGGTTGGGCTGAAGCTTTCTTT.

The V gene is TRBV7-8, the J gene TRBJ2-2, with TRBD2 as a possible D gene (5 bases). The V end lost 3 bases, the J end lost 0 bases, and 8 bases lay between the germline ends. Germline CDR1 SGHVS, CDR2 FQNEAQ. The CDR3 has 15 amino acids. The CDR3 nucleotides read TGTGCCAGCAGCTTCGGACTTGCGAACACCGGGGAGCTGTTTTTT. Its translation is CASSFGLANTGELFF.

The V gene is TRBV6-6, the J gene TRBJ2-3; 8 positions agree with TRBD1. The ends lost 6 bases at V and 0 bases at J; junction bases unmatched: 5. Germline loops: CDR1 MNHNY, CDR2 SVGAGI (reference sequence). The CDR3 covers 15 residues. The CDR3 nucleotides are TGTGCCAGCAGGTCGACAGGGGTTAGCACAGATACGCAGTATTTT. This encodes CASRSTGVSTDTQYF.

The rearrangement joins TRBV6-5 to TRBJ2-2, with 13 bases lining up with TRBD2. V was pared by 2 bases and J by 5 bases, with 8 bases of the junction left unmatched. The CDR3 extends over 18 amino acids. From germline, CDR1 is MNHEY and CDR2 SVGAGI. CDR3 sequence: CASSYLPRTSGRTGELFF. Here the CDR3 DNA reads TGTGCCAGCAGTTACCTCCCGCGGACTAGCGGGAGAACCGGGGAGCTGTTTTTT.

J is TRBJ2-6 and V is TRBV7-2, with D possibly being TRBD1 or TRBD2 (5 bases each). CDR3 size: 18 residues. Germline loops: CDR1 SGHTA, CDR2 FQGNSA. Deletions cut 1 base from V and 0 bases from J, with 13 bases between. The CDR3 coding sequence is TGTGCCAGCAGCTTAGTAGGGACCGCGAGCTCTGGGGCCAACGTCCTGACTTTC. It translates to CASSLVGTASSGANVLTF.

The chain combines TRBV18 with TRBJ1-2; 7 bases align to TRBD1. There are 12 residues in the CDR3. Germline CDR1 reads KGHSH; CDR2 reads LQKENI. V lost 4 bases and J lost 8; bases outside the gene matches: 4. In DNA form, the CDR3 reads TGTGCCAGCTCACTAGGGACAGAGGGCTACACCTTC. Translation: CASSLGTEGYTF.

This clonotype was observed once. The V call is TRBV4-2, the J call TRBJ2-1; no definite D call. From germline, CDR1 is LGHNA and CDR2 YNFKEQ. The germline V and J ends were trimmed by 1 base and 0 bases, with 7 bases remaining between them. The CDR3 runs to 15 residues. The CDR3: CASSQARSSYNEQFF. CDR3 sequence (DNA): TGTGCCAGCAGCCAAGCCAGGAGCTCCTACAATGAGCAGTTCTTC.

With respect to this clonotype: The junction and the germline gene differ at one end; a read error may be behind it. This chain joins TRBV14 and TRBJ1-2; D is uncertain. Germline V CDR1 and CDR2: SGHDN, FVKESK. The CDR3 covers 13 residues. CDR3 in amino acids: CASSQSGPVPPNF. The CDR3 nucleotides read TGTGCCAGCAGCCAAAGTGGGCCAGTCCCTCCCAACTTC.

CDR3 DNA: TGCAGCGTCGGACAGGACAATGAGCAGTTCTTC. It translates to CSVGQDNEQFF. The V gene is TRBV29-1, the J gene TRBJ2-1; 7 bases are a match to TRBD1. The germline V gene encodes CDR1 SQVTM and CDR2 ANQGSEA. The length of the CDR3 is 11 residues. V was pared by 6 bases and J by 5 bases, with 1 base of the junction left unmatched.

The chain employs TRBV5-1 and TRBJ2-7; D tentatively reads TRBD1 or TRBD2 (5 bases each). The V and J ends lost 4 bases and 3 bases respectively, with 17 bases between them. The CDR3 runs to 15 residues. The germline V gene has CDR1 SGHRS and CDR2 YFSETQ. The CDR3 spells CASSLTGTQLYEQYF. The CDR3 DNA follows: TGCGCCAGCAGCCTTACCGGGACCCAACTCTACGAGCAGTACTTC.

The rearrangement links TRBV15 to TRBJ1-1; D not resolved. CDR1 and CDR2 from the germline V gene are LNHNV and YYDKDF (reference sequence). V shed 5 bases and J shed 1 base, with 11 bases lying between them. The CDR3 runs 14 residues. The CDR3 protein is CATSAGPSNTEAFF. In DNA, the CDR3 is TGTGCCACCAGCGCCGGACCTTCGAACACTGAAGCTTTCTTT.

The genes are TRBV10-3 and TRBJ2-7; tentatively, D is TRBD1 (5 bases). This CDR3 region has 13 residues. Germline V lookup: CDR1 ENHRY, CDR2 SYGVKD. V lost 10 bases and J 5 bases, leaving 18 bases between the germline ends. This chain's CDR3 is CATAQTEFDEQYF. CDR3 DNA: TGTGCCACTGCCCAGACAGAATTCGACGAGCAGTACTTC.

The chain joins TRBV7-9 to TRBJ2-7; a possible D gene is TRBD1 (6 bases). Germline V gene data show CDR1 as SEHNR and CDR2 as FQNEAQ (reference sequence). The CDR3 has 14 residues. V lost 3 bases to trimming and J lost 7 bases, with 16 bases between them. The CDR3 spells CASSFGDMVGEQYF. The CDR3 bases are TGTGCCAGCAGCTTTGGGGACATGGTCGGGGAGCAGTACTTC.

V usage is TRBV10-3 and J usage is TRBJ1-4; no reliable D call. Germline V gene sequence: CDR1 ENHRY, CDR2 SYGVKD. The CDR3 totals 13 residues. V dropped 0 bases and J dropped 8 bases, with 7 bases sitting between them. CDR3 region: CAISESGREKLFF. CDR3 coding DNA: TGTGCCATCAGTGAGTCCGGGAGGGAAAAACTGTTTTTT.

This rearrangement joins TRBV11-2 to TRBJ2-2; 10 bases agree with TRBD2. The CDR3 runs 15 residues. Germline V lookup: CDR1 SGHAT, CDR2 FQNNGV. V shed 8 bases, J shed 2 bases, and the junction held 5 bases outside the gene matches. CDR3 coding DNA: TGTGCCAGCTCGCGGACTAGCGGAAACACCGGGGAGCTGTTTTTT. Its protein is CASSRTSGNTGELFF.

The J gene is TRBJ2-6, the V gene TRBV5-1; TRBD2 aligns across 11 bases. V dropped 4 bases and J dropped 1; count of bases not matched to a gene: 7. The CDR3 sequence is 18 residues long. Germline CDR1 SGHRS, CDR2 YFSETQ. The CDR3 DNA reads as TGCGCCAGCAGCGCTCAACTAGCGGGAGTGTCTGGGGCCAACGTCCTGACTTTC. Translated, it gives CASSAQLAGVSGANVLTF.

In nucleotides, the CDR3 is TGTGCCAGTAGTACTTGGACAGGTGTAGCAGATACGCAGTATTTT. Its protein is CASSTWTGVADTQYF. This chain uses TRBV19 with TRBJ2-3; 7 bases agree with TRBD1. In germline, CDR1 is LNHDA, CDR2 SQIVND (reference sequence). V lost 4 bases, J lost 4 bases, and 8 bases stayed unmatched. This CDR3 spans 15 amino acids.

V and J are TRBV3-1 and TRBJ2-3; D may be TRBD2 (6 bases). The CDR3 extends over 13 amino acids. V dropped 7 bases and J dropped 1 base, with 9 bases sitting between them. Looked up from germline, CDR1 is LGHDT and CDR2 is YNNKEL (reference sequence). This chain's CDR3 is CASTPGGTDTQYF. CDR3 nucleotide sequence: TGTGCCAGCACCCCGGGGGGCACAGATACGCAGTATTTT.

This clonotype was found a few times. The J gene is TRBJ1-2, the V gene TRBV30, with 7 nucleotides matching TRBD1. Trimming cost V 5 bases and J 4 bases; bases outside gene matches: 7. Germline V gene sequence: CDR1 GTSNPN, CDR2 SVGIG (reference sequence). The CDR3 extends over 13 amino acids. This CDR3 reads CAWGRDRPYGYTF. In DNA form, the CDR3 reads TGTGCCTGGGGTAGGGACAGACCCTATGGCTACACCTTC.

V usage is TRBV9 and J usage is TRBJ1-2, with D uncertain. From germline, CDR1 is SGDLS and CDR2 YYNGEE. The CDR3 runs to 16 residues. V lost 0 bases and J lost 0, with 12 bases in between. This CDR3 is CASSVGTLEANYGYTF. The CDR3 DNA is TGTGCCAGCAGCGTAGGGACCCTGGAAGCTAACTATGGCTACACCTTC. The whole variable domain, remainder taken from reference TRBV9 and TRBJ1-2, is DSGVTQTPKHLITATGQRVTLRCSPRSGDLSVYWYQQSLDQGLQFLIQYYNGEERAKGNILERFSAQQFPDLHSELNLSSLELGDSALYFCASSVGTLEANYGYTFGSGTRLTVV.

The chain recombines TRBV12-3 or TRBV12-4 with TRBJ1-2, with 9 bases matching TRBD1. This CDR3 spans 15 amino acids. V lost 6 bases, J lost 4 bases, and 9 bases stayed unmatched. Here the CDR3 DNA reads TGTGCCAGCAGGGAAACAGGGGGCATCCCCTATGGCTACACCTTC. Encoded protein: CASRETGGIPYGYTF.

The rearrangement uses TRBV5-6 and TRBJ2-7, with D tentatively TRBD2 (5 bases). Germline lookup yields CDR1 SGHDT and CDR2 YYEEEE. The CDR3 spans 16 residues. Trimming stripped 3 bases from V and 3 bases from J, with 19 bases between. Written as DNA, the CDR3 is TGTGCCAGCAGCTCGATCGGGATGGGTCGAAGCTACGAGCAGTACTTC. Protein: CASSSIGMGRSYEQYF.